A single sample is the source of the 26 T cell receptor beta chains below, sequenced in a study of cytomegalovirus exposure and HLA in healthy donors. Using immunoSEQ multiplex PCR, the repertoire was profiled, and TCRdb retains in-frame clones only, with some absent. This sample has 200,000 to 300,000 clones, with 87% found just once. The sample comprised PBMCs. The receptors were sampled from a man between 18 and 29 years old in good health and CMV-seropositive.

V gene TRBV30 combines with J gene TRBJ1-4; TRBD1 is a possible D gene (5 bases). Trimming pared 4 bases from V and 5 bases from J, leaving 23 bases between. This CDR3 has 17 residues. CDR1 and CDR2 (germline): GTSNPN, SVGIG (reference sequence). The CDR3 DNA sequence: TGTGCCTGGAAGGCCGGGACCGCCGCGGGGAGGAATGAAAAACTGTTTTTT. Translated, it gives CAWKAGTAAGRNEKLFF.

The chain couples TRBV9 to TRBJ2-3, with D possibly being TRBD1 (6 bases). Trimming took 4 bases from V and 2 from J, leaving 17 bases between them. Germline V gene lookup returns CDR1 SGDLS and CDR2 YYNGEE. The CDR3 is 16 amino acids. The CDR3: CASSHNRQEYTDTQYF. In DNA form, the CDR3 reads TGTGCCAGCAGCCATAACCGACAGGAATACACAGATACGCAGTATTTT.

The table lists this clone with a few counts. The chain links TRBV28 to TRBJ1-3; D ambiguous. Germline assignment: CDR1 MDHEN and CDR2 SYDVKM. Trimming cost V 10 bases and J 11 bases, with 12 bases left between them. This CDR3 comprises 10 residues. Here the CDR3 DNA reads TGTGCCACCAAGGGAACTGCCATATATTTT. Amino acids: CATKGTAIYF.

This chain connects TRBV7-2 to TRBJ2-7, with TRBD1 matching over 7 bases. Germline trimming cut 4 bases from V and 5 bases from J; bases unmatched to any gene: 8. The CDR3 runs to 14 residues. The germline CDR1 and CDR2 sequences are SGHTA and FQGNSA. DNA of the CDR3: TGTGCCAGCAGCTCAAACAGGGGCGTGGACGAGCAGTACTTC. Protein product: CASSSNRGVDEQYF.

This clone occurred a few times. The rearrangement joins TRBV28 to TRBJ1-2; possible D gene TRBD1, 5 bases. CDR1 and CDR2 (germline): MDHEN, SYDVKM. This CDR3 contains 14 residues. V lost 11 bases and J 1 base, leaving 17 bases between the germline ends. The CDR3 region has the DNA TGTGCCGGGAAGTCTTCGGGGCATAACTATGGCTACACCTTC. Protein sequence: CAGKSSGHNYGYTF.

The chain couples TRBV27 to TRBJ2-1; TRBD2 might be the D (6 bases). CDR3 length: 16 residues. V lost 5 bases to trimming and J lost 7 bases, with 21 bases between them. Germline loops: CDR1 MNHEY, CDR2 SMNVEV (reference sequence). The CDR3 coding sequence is TGTGCCAGCAGTCCCTCCTCGGGAGAGGCAACTAATGAGCAGTTCTTC. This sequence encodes CASSPSSGEATNEQFF.

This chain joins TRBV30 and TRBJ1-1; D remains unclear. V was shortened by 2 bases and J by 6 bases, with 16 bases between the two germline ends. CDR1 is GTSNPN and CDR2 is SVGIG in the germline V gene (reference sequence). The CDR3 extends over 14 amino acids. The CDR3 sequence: CAWSRLEGKAEAFF. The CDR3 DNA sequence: TGTGCCTGGAGTAGGTTAGAGGGTAAGGCTGAAGCTTTCTTT.

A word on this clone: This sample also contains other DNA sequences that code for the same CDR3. The CDR3 sequence: CASSDGYEQYF. CDR3 coding DNA: TGTGCCAGTTCCGACGGCTACGAGCAGTACTTC. The chain has TRBV19 and TRBJ2-7; the D is unclear. This CDR3 spans 11 amino acids. V shed 8 bases and J shed 3 bases, with 8 bases lying between them. Germline assignment: CDR1 LNHDA and CDR2 SQIVND (reference sequence).

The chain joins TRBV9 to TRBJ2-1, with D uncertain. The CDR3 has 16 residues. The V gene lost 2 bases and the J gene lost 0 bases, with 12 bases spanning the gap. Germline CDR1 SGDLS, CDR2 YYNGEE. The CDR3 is CASSVRPARSYNEQFF. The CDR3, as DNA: TGTGCCAGCAGCGTCAGGCCTGCCCGCTCCTACAATGAGCAGTTCTTC.

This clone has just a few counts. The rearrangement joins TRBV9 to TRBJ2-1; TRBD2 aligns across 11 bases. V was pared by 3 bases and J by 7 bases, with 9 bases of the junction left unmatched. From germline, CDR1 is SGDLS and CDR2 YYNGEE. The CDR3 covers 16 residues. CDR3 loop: CASSAHPLAGGNEQFF. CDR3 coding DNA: TGTGCCAGCAGCGCCCATCCCCTAGCGGGGGGTAATGAGCAGTTCTTC.

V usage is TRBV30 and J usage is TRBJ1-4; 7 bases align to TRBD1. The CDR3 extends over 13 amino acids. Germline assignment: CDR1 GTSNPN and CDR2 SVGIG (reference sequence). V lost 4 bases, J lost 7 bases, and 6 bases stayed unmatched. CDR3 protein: CAWTPGGGEKLFF. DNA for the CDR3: TGTGCCTGGACCCCAGGGGGAGGTGAAAAACTGTTTTTT.

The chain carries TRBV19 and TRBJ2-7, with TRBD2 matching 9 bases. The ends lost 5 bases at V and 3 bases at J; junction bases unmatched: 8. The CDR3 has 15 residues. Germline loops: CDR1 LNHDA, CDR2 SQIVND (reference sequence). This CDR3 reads CASSSRTSANYEQYF. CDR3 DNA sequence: TGTGCCAGTAGTTCGCGGACTAGCGCAAACTACGAGCAGTACTTC.

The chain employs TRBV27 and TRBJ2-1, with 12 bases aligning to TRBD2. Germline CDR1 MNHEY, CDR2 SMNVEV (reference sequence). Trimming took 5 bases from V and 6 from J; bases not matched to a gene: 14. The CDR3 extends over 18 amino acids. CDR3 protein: CASSTHAWTSGNSNEQFF. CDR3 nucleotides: TGTGCCAGCAGTACCCACGCCTGGACTAGCGGGAATTCCAATGAGCAGTTCTTC.

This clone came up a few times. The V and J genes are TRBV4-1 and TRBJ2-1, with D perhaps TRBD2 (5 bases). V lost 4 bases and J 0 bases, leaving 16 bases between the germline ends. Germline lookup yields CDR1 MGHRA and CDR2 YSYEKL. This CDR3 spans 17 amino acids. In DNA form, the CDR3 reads TGCGCCAGCAGCCGCCGGGGAACGGGATTCTCCTACAATGAGCAGTTCTTC. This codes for CASSRRGTGFSYNEQFF.

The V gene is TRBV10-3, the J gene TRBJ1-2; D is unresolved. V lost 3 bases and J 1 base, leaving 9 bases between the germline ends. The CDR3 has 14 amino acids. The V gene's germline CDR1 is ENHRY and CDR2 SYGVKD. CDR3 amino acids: CAISDPPLNYGYTF. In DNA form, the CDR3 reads TGTGCCATCAGTGACCCCCCCCTTAACTATGGCTACACCTTC.

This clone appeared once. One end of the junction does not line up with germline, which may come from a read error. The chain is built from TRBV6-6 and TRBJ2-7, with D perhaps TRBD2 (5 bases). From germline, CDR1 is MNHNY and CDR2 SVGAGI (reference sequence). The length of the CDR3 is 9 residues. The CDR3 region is CASSYHRGF. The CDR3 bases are TGTGCCAGCAGTTACCATCGGGGCTTC.

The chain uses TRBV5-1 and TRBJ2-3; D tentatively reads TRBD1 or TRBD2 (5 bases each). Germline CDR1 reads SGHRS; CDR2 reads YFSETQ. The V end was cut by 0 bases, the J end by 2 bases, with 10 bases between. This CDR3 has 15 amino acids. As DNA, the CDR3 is TGCGCCAGCAGCTTGGGCAGGGAGCACACAGATACGCAGTATTTT. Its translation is CASSLGREHTDTQYF. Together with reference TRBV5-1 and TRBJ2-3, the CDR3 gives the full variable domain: KAGVTQTPRYLIKTRGQQVTLSCSPISGHRSVSWYQQTPGQGLQFLFEYFSETQRNKGNFPGRFSGRQFSNSRSEMNVSTLELGDSALYLCASSLGREHTDTQYFGPGTRLTVL.

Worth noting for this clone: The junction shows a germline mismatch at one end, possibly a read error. For the CDR3, the DNA is TGCGCCAGCAGTCAAGTCCGGGACAGGGGTTTT. Translated: CASSQVRDRGF. The chain recombines TRBV23-1 with TRBJ1-3, with TRBD1 matching over 10 bases. TRBV23-1 has ORF status, its function being uncertain. CDR3 length: 11 residues.

Here the CDR3 DNA reads TGTGCCTGGGCCTTCGGACTAGCGGGAGGGCCGGATACGCAGTATTTT. Translation: CAWAFGLAGGPDTQYF. The chain combines TRBV30 with TRBJ2-3, with 15 bases matching TRBD2. Germline V lookup: CDR1 GTSNPN, CDR2 SVGIG (reference sequence). This CDR3 region has 16 residues. V lost 5 bases to trimming and J lost 6 bases; unmatched junction nucleotides: 9.

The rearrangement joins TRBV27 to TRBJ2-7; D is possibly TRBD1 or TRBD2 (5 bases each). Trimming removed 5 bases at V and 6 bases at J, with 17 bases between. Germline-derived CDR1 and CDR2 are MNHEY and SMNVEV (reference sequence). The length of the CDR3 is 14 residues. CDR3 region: CASSNRDGRSEQYF. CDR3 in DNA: TGTGCCAGCAGTAACCGGGACGGTCGCTCCGAGCAGTACTTC.

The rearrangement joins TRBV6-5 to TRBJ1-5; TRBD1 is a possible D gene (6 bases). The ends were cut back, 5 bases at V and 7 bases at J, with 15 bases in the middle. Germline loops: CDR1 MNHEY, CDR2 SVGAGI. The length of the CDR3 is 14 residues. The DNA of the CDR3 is TGTGCCAGCAGTGCCCAACAGGGTAGGCAGCCCCAGCATTTT. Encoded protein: CASSAQQGRQPQHF.

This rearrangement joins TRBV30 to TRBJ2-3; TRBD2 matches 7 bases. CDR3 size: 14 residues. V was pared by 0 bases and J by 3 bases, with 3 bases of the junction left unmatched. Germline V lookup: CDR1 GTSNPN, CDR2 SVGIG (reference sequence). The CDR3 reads CAWSVERGTDTQYF. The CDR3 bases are TGTGCCTGGAGTGTGGAGCGGGGTACAGATACGCAGTATTTT.

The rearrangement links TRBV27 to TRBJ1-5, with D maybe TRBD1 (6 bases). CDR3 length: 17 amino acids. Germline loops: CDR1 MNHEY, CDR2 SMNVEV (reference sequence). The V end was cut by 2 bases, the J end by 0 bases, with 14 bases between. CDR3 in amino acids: CASSLRRGGASNQPQHF. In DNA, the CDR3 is TGTGCCAGCAGTTTAAGGCGCGGGGGCGCTAGCAATCAGCCCCAGCATTTT.

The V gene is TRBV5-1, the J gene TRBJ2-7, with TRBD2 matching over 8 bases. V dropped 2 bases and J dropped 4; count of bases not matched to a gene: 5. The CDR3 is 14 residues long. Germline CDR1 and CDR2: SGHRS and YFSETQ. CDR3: CASSFERETYEQYF. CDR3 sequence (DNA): TGCGCCAGCAGCTTTGAGCGGGAGACTTACGAGCAGTACTTC.

CDR3 coding DNA: TGTGCCAGCAGGGGGCAGGGGGCTCGGCAGCCCCAGCATTTT. It encodes CASRGQGARQPQHF. The V and J genes are TRBV6-1 and TRBJ1-5; TRBD1 matches at 8 bases. CDR3 length: 14 residues. Per the germline V gene, CDR1 is MNHNS and CDR2 is SASEGT. Trimming took 6 bases from V and 7 from J; bases not matched to a gene: 8.

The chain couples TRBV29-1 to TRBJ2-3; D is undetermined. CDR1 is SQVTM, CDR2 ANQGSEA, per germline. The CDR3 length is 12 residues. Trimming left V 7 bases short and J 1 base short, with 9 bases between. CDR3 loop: CSADPGTDTQYF. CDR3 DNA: TGCAGCGCAGACCCAGGCACAGATACGCAGTATTTT.